This T cell receptor beta chain was found in a study of T cells in Graves' hyperthyroidism and ophthalmopathy. Overall study: Peripheral blood was secured at the point of initial diagnosis, before any treatment.

RNA transcripts provided the source from which TCR beta CDR3 regions were amplified. HTBI primers were the set used in a first-round RT-PCR of the TCR CDR3. A single record per CDR3 protein comes from TCRdb applying MiXCR to the multiplex PCR reads. The sample contains a few hundred thousand distinct CDR3 sequences, roughly 17% of which appear only once. Findings of the study overall: Ophthalmopathy was separated from stable hyperthyroidism by a 13 V-J model. Ophthalmopathy onset followed model prediction by a median approximately 7 months.

Cells are PBMCs isolated from 10 ml of fresh blood. The length of the CDR3 is 13 residues. V shed 0 bases and J shed 6 bases, with 9 bases lying between them. Germline V gene data show CDR1 as SGHRS and CDR2 as YFSETQ. This clonotype was seen repeatedly, ten times or more. Its antigen remains unidentified. Specimen: blood. The chain couples TRBV5-1 to TRBJ2-5; D gene uncertain. This TCR came from a woman under 30 with Graves' ophthalmopathy. In DNA form, the CDR3 reads TGCGCCAGCAGCTTGGACAGTCTACAGACCCAGTACTTC. Encoded protein: CASSLDSLQTQYF.